The 2 T cell receptor beta chains below all came from one sample that was sequenced in a study of vaccination effects on CD4 cells after COVID-19. Antigens of these TCRs are unknown. Sequencing was preceded by expansion of antigen-specific CD4+ T cells with viral peptide pools in the ViraFEST assay. Culturing for roughly 9 days preceded CD4+ T cell isolation. Vaccinees lacked prior SARS-CoV-2 infection and tested negative for nucleocapsid antibodies. The repertoire was sequenced with immunoSEQ multiplex PCR; TCRdb's copy has only in-frame clones and lacks some. The table lists tens of thousands of clones, approximately 72% of them singletons. The sample consisted of CD4+ T cells from PBMCs cultured with HCoV-NL63 spike peptides, taken before COVID-19 vaccination. The receptors come from a human donor who received a COVID-19 vaccine.

The chain couples TRBV18 to TRBJ1-2, with D possibly matching TRBD1 (6 bases). The CDR3 extends over 15 amino acids. Trimming left V 2 bases short and J 5 bases short, with 15 bases between. Germline CDR1 is KGHSH and CDR2 is LQKENI. The CDR3 here is CASSPSTRGRYGYTF. The DNA of the CDR3 is TGTGCCAGCTCACCAAGTACCAGGGGAAGGTATGGCTACACCTTC.

The chain has TRBV11-2 and TRBJ1-2; D gene ambiguous. Trimming pared 3 bases from V and 9 bases from J, leaving 8 bases between. Germline V gene lookup returns CDR1 SGHAT and CDR2 FQNNGV. The CDR3 is made up of 11 amino acids. The chain's CDR3 is CASSFTASYTF. The CDR3 DNA follows: TGTGCCAGCAGCTTTACGGCGAGCTACACCTTC.